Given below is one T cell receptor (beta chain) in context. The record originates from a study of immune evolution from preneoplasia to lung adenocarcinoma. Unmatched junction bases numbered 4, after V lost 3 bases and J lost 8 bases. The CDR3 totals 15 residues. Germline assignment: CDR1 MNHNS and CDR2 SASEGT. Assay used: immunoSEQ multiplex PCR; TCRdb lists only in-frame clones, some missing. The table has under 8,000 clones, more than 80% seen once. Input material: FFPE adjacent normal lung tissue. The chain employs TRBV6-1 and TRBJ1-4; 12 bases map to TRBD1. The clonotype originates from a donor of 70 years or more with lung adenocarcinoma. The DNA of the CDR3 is TGTGCCAGCAGTGAGGGGGGGACAGGGGGCGAAAAACTGTTTTTT. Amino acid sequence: CASSEGGTGGEKLFF.